The following is a TCR beta chain sequence with its context. Use of 60 Vbeta and 13 Jbeta primers characterized the PCR. Measured with immunoSEQ multiplex PCR; TCRdb has only the in-frame clones, and not every one. This sample yields over 90,000 clones, of which 50% to 80% are seen a single time; roughly 3.2% belongs to the top ten. This specimen belongs to a study of cytomegalovirus exposure and HLA in healthy donors. V lost 4 bases, J lost 1 base, and 6 bases lay in between. The CDR3 sequence is 12 residues long. In germline, CDR1 is SQVTM, CDR2 ANQGSEA. The clonotype comes from a man between 60 and 70 years old in good health and CMV-seronegative. The specimen sequenced was PBMCs. The V call is TRBV29-1, the J call TRBJ2-3; D remains unclear. The chain's CDR3 is CSVVRGTDTQYF. Here the CDR3 DNA reads TGCAGCGTTGTTCGGGGCACAGATACGCAGTATTTT.